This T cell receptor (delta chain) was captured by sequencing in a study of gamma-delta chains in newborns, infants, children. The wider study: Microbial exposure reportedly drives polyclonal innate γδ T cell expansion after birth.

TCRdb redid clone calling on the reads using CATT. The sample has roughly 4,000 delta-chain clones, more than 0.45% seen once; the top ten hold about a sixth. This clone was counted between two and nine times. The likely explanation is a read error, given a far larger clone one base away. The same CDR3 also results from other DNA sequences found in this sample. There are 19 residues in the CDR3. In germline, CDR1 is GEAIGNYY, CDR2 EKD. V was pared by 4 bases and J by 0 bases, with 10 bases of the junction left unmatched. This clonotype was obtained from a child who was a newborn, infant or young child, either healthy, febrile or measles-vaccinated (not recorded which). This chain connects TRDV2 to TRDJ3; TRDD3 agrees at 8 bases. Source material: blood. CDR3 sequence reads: CACDRLLGAFSWDTRQMFF. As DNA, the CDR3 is TGTGCCTGTGATCGACTACTGGGGGCCTTCTCCTGGGACACCCGACAGATGTTTTTC.